The 28 T cell receptor beta chains reported below all come from one sample, sequenced in a study of monozygotic twins with inflammatory bowel disease. TCRdb re-called the 5' RACE reads and shows each CDR3 protein once, DNA omitted. The ten top clones account for around 2.6%, within a sample of about 380,000 distinct CDR3 sequences. The sample comprised blood. These receptor sequences come from a human donor with ulcerative colitis or Crohn's disease, or a healthy co-twin of an affected twin (not recorded which).

The chain has TRBV12-5 and TRBJ2-1; without DNA, the TCRdb call of TRBD2 cannot be checked. This CDR3 contains 18 residues. CDR1 LGHNT and CDR2 FRNRAP come from the germline V gene. CDR3 amino acids: CASAWGPDGDSSYNEQFF. The entire variable domain, with the rest obtained from reference TRBV12-5 and TRBJ2-1, is as follows: DARVTQTPRHKVTEMGQEVTMRCQPILGHNTVFWYRQTMMQGLELLAYFRNRAPLDDSGMPKDRFSAEMPDATLATLKIQPSEPRDSAVYFCASAWGPDGDSSYNEQFFGPGTRLTVL.

The CDR3 loop reads CAISGPGQTVSYEQYF. This chain joins TRBV10-3 and TRBJ2-7; the D gene TCRdb calls, TRBD1, cannot be checked with no DNA. CDR1 is ENHRY and CDR2 is SYGVKD in the germline V gene. The CDR3 covers 16 residues.

The gene calls are TRBV5-4 and TRBJ2-7; the TCRdb D gene call, TRBD1, has no DNA to confirm it. The V gene's germline CDR1 is SGHNT and CDR2 YYREEE (reference sequence). This CDR3 comprises 16 residues. CDR3 in amino acids: CASSRGTGTGDSEQYF.

CDR3 sequence: CASSLSGAEQFF. V is TRBV5-1 and J is TRBJ2-1; TCRdb indicates TRBD1, and absent DNA this call remains unverified. The CDR3 contains 12 residues. CDR1 is SGHRS, CDR2 YFSETQ, per germline.

The CDR3 loop reads CASIPTGIHEQFF. V and J are TRBV12-3 or TRBV12-4 and TRBJ2-1; TCRdb names TRBD1, which stays unverified in the absence of DNA. This CDR3 contains 13 residues.

The rearrangement joins TRBV6-2 or TRBV6-3 to TRBJ2-7; TCRdb reports TRBD1, a call that lacks DNA to check it against. From germline, CDR1 is MNHEY and CDR2 SVGEGT. This CDR3 spans 14 amino acids. CDR3 sequence: CASSYPGGGYEQYF.

V gene TRBV15 combines with J gene TRBJ1-3. The V gene's germline CDR1 is LNHNV and CDR2 YYDKDF (reference sequence). CDR3 size: 15 residues. The CDR3 sequence is CATSRDRYSGNTIYF.

V is TRBV4-1 and J is TRBJ2-7; without DNA, the TCRdb call of TRBD2 cannot be checked. The CDR3 extends over 16 amino acids. Germline values: CDR1 MGHRA, CDR2 YSYEKL. This CDR3 is CASSQIPSGGTYEQYF.

This chain's CDR3 is CATRDRGRRNETSDMGTEAFF. The chain employs TRBV24-1 and TRBJ1-1; TCRdb designates TRBD1, a call that cannot be tested without DNA. Germline-derived CDR1 and CDR2 are KGHDR and SFDVKD. The CDR3 sequence is 21 residues long.

J is TRBJ2-3 and V is TRBV28; without DNA, the TCRdb call of TRBD2 cannot be checked. Germline V gene sequence: CDR1 MDHEN, CDR2 SYDVKM. The CDR3 contains 15 residues. The CDR3 reads CASSLPSLTRVKQYF.

The rearrangement links TRBV6-1 to TRBJ2-2; TCRdb selects TRBD2, and the lack of DNA leaves this call unchecked. Germline CDR1 MNHNS, CDR2 SASEGT. The CDR3 runs to 14 residues. CDR3 loop: CASRPTREPGELFF.

The chain employs TRBV3-1 and TRBJ2-5. The CDR3 runs to 15 residues. The germline V gene encodes CDR1 LGHDT and CDR2 YNNKEL (reference sequence). CDR3 sequence: CASSTRQIYQETQYF.

This sequence joins TRBV11-3 and TRBJ2-1; TCRdb's D call of TRBD1 is untestable without DNA. The CDR3 is made up of 16 amino acids. Germline V gene data show CDR1 as SGHNT and CDR2 as YENEEA. The CDR3 sequence: CASSRGGRSSYNEQFF.

The chain is built from TRBV7-6 and TRBJ2-1; TCRdb picks TRBD2, but there is no DNA to check that call. The CDR3 extends over 18 amino acids. Germline V lookup: CDR1 SGHVS, CDR2 FNYEAQ. CDR3 residues: CASSLGTPTSGLGGEQFF.

The genes are TRBV11-1 and TRBJ1-1. Per germline, CDR1 SGHAT and CDR2 FQDESV (reference sequence). This CDR3 has 18 amino acids. The CDR3: CASSFGRGQRNPNTEAFF.

V usage is TRBV19 and J usage is TRBJ1-6; TCRdb selects TRBD1, and the lack of DNA leaves this call unchecked. Germline loops: CDR1 LNHDA, CDR2 SQIVND (reference sequence). This CDR3 is 15 amino acids long. CDR3 sequence: CASSIEAGANSPLHF.

The V and J genes are TRBV27 and TRBJ2-7. This CDR3 spans 13 amino acids. CDR1 and CDR2 from the germline V gene are MNHEY and SMNVEV (reference sequence). CDR3 residues: CASSMAGMSEQYF.

The rearrangement uses TRBV11-1 and TRBJ2-2. The CDR3 is made up of 18 amino acids. Per the germline V gene, CDR1 is SGHAT and CDR2 is FQDESV (reference sequence). This CDR3 reads CASSLTYQHSANTGELFF.

The V call is TRBV4-2, the J call TRBJ2-7; the TCRdb D gene call, TRBD2, has no DNA to confirm it. The CDR3 totals 15 residues. From germline, CDR1 is LGHNA and CDR2 YNFKEQ. The CDR3 loop reads CASSLLAGGLYEQYF.

V and J are TRBV5-6 and TRBJ2-3. Germline assignment: CDR1 SGHDT and CDR2 YYEEEE. The CDR3 consists of 15 residues. The CDR3 reads CASTDLSTSTDTQYF.

The chain links TRBV28 to TRBJ2-5. The CDR3 loop spans 14 amino acids. Per germline, CDR1 MDHEN and CDR2 SYDVKM. The CDR3 reads CASSPWLGSKAQYF. The whole variable domain, filled in from reference TRBV28 and TRBJ2-5, reads DVKVTQSSRYLVKRTGEKVFLECVQDMDHENMFWYRQDPGLGLRLIYFSYDVKMKEKGDIPEGYSVSREKKERFSLILESASTNQTSMYLCASSPWLGSKAQYFGPGTRLLVL.

The J gene is TRBJ2-7, the V gene TRBV4-2. Germline CDR1 LGHNA, CDR2 YNFKEQ. The CDR3 sequence is 14 residues long. CDR3 protein: CASSQERQNYEQYF.

The chain couples TRBV7-6 to TRBJ2-2; TCRdb lists TRBD2, though no DNA is available to test this call. This CDR3 contains 18 residues. Germline V gene data show CDR1 as SGHVS and CDR2 as FNYEAQ. The CDR3 sequence: CASSTRLAGGPDPGELFF.

V and J are TRBV20-1 and TRBJ1-1; the TCRdb D gene call, TRBD1, has no DNA to confirm it. The CDR3 spans 12 residues. Germline CDR1 and CDR2: DFQATT and SNEGSKA (reference sequence). CDR3 protein: CSAQQGVTEAFF.

The chain joins TRBV5-6 to TRBJ2-1; the D gene TCRdb calls, TRBD2, cannot be checked with no DNA. The germline gives CDR1 SGHDT, CDR2 YYEEEE. The CDR3 has 16 residues. CDR3 sequence reads: CASSFRTGTTNGEQFF.

V is TRBV9 and J is TRBJ1-2. This CDR3 region has 20 residues. Per germline, CDR1 SGDLS and CDR2 YYNGEE. CDR3 sequence reads: CASSVDPHTPDSPSGYGYTF.

The CDR3 spells CASSPPGLAYNEQFF. The chain recombines TRBV4-1 with TRBJ2-1; TCRdb selects TRBD2, and the lack of DNA leaves this call unchecked. This CDR3 is 15 amino acids long. Germline CDR1 reads MGHRA; CDR2 reads YSYEKL.

The rearrangement links TRBV4-1 to TRBJ1-5; the TCRdb D gene call, TRBD1, has no DNA to confirm it. The CDR3 spans 15 residues. Germline loops: CDR1 MGHRA, CDR2 YSYEKL. CDR3 sequence: CASSQGDRAYQPQHF.